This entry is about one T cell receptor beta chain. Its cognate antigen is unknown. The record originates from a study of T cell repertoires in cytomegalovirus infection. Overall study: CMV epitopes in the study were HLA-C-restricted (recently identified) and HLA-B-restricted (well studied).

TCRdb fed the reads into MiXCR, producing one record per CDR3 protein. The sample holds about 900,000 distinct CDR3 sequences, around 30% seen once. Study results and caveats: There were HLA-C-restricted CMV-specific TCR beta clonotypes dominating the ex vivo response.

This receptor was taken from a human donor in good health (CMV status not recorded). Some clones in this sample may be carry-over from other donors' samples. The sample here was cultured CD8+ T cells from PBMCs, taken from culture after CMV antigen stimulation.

CDR3 residues: CASILDSNQETQYF. CDR3 bases: TGTGCCAGCATCCTGGACAGCAATCAAGAGACCCAGTACTTC. The chain couples TRBV6-2 or TRBV6-3 to TRBJ2-5; TRBD1 might be the D (6 bases). CDR1 is MNHEY, CDR2 SVGEGT, per germline. This CDR3 is built from 14 residues. Deletions cut 7 bases from V and 2 bases from J, with 14 bases between.